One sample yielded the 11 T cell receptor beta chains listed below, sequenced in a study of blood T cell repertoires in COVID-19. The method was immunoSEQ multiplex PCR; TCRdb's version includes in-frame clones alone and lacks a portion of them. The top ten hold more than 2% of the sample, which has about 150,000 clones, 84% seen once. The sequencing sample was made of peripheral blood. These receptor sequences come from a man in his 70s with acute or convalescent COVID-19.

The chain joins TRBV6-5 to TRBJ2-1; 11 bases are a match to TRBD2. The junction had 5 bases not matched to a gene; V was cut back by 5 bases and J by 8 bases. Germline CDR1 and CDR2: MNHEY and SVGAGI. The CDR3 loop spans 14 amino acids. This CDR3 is CASSRLAGRHEQFF. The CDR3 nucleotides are TGTGCCAGCAGTAGACTAGCGGGACGGCATGAGCAGTTCTTC.

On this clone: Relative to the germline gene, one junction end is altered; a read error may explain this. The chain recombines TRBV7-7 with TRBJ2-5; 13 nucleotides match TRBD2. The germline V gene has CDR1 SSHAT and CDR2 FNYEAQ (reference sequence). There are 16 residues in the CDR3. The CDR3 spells CASSLGLAGRQETQYF. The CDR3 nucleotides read TGTGCTAGCAGCTTGGGACTAGCGGGGAGGCAAGAGACCCAGTACTTC.

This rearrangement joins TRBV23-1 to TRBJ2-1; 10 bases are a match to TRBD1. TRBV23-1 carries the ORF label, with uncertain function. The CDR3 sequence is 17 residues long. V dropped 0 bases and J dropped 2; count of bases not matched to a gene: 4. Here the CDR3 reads CASSQSGTGETYNEQFF. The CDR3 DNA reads TGCGCCAGCAGTCAATCGGGGACAGGGGAAACCTACAATGAGCAGTTCTTC.

Here the CDR3 reads CAISEDRVGDSPLHF. DNA for the CDR3: TGTGCCATCAGTGAGGACAGGGTAGGGGATTCACCCCTCCACTTT. This rearrangement joins TRBV10-3 to TRBJ1-6; 7 bases fit TRBD1. V lost 2 bases, J lost 8 bases, and 6 bases stayed unmatched. From germline, CDR1 is ENHRY and CDR2 SYGVKD. The CDR3 loop spans 15 amino acids.

CDR3 coding DNA: TGCGCCAGCAGCTCAGAGACTAGCGGGGGACCCTACGAGCAGTACTTC. It encodes CASSSETSGGPYEQYF. The chain is built from TRBV5-1 and TRBJ2-7; 12 nucleotides agree with TRBD2. CDR1 SGHRS and CDR2 YFSETQ come from the germline V gene. The CDR3 has 16 residues. V gave up 3 bases and J gave up 2 bases; unmatched junction bases: 6.

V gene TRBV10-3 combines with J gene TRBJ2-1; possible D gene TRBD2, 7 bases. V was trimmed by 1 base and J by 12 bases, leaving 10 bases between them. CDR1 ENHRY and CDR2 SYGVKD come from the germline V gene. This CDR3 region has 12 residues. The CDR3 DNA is TGTGCCATCAGTGAGTTGGGAGGGGGGCAGTTCTTC. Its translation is CAISELGGGQFF.

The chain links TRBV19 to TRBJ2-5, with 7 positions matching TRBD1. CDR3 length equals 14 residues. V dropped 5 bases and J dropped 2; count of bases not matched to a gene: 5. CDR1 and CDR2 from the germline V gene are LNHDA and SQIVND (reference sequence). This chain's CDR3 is CASSRQGVQETQYF. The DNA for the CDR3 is TGTGCCAGTAGTCGTCAGGGGGTACAAGAGACCCAGTACTTC.

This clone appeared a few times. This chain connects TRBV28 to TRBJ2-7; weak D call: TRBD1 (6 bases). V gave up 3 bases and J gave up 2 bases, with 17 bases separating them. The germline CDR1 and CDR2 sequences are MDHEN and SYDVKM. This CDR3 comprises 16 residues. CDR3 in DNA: TGTGCCAGCAGTTTTCCCTGGACAGATTTTACCTACGAGCAGTACTTC. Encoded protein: CASSFPWTDFTYEQYF. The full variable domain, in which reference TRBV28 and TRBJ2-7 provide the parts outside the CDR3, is DVKVTQSSRYLVKRTGEKVFLECVQDMDHENMFWYRQDPGLGLRLIYFSYDVKMKEKGDIPEGYSVSREKKERFSLILESASTNQTSMYLCASSFPWTDFTYEQYFGPGTRLTVT.

DNA for the CDR3: TGTGCCATCAGCCTACAGGGTGGGATCGGCGGGGAGCTGTTTTTT. Translating gives CAISLQGGIGGELFF. J is TRBJ2-2 and V is TRBV10-3; TRBD1 is a possible D gene (6 bases). CDR1 and CDR2 (germline): ENHRY, SYGVKD. The CDR3 extends over 15 amino acids. The V end lost 6 bases, the J end lost 7 bases, and 18 bases lay between the germline ends.

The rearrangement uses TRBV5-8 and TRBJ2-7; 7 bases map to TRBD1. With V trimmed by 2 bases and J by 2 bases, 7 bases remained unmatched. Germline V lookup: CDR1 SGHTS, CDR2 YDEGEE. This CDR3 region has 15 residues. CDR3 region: CASSLGGAPPYEQYF. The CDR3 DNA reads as TGTGCCAGCAGCTTAGGGGGCGCCCCCCCCTACGAGCAGTACTTC. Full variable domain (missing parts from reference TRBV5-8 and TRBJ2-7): EAGVTQSPTHLIKTRGQQATLRCSPISGHTSVYWYQQALGLGLQFLLWYDEGEERNRGNFPPRFSGRQFPNYSSELNVNALELEDSALYLCASSLGGAPPYEQYFGPGTRLTVT.

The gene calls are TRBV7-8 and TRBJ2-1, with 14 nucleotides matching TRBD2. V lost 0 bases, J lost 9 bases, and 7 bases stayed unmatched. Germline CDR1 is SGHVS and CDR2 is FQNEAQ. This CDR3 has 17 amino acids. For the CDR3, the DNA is TGTGCCAGCAGCTTAGCGCGGGGACTAGCGGGAGAAGGTGAGCAGTTCTTC. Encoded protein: CASSLARGLAGEGEQFF.